The 28 T cell receptor beta chains listed next were all sequenced from one sample in a study of Ad26.COV2.S vaccination and SARS-CoV-2 variants. Treatment noted: around 19 received Ad26.COV2.S at low or high dose, single or two shots; 5 received placebo; per-sample allocation not given. Sample collection was performed on day 63 after the first vaccine or placebo injection. Sequenced by immunoSEQ multiplex PCR; TCRdb stores in-frame clones only, minus some. The table shows more than 300,000 clones, with around 89% occurring only once. Sequenced material: peripheral blood, taken in a trial of Ad26.COV2.S vaccine versus placebo. All receptors derive from a person between 18 and 65 years old who received the Ad26.COV2.S COVID-19 vaccine or a placebo.

This clone was observed a single time. The V call is TRBV18, the J call TRBJ1-2, with TRBD1 matching 10 bases. Germline values: CDR1 KGHSH, CDR2 LQKENI. This CDR3 spans 18 amino acids. The ends lost 3 bases at V and 2 bases at J; junction bases unmatched: 12. DNA for the CDR3: TGTGCCAGCTCACCTAGGGGTTCCCGACAGGGGGCCAACTATGGCTACACCTTC. This gives the protein CASSPRGSRQGANYGYTF.

The chain couples TRBV7-9 to TRBJ2-3; D not certain. Trimming pared 5 bases from V and 1 base from J, leaving 4 bases between. This CDR3 has 12 amino acids. CDR1 and CDR2 (germline): SEHNR, FQNEAQ (reference sequence). This chain's CDR3 is CASSPGTDTQYF. The CDR3 nucleotides read TGTGCCAGCAGCCCCGGCACAGATACGCAGTATTTT.

CDR3 region: CASSRLDVQETQYF. The CDR3 DNA follows: TGTGCCAGCAGCCGACTAGACGTACAAGAGACCCAGTACTTC. The rearrangement links TRBV7-9 to TRBJ2-5, with D perhaps matching TRBD2 (6 bases). CDR3 length equals 14 residues. The V end was cut by 5 bases, the J end by 2 bases, with 12 bases between. Per the germline V gene, CDR1 is SEHNR and CDR2 is FQNEAQ (reference sequence).

This chain links TRBV5-4 with TRBJ1-1; D is ambiguous. CDR1 is SGHNT, CDR2 YYREEE, per germline (reference sequence). The CDR3 consists of 13 residues. V lost 4 bases, J lost 2 bases, and 9 bases lay in between. DNA of the CDR3: TGTGCCAGCAGCCCTGGCCATAACACTGAAGCTTTCTTT. This encodes CASSPGHNTEAFF.

This clone appeared a single time. The V gene is TRBV6-5, the J gene TRBJ2-1; tentative D call: TRBD2 (6 bases). With 6 bases removed from V and 10 bases from J, the gap between germline ends came to 16 bases. Germline CDR1 is MNHEY and CDR2 is SVGAGI. This CDR3 contains 13 residues. The DNA for the CDR3 is TGTGCCAGCAGCGTAACCCGGGACTCCGAGCAGTTCTTC. Protein product: CASSVTRDSEQFF.

To note about this clone: This sample includes further DNA sequences coding for the same CDR3. This chain connects TRBV27 to TRBJ1-2; possible D gene TRBD1, 5 bases. V gave up 0 bases and J gave up 0 bases, with 11 bases separating them. Germline V lookup: CDR1 MNHEY, CDR2 SMNVEV (reference sequence). This CDR3 region has 16 residues. CDR3 loop: CASSLSTGGANYGYTF. The CDR3 region has the DNA TGTGCCAGCAGTTTATCGACCGGGGGGGCTAACTATGGCTACACCTTC.

A single count supports this clone. V is TRBV7-9 and J is TRBJ1-1; D is unclear. V was cut by 1 base and J by 2 bases, with 5 bases left in between. Looked up from germline, CDR1 is SEHNR and CDR2 is FQNEAQ (reference sequence). This CDR3 comprises 13 residues. The chain's CDR3 is CASSLGSNTEAFF. As DNA, the CDR3 is TGTGCCAGCAGCTTAGGATCTAACACTGAAGCTTTCTTT. Filled out from reference TRBV7-9 and TRBJ1-1, the complete variable domain reads DTGVSQNPRHKITKRGQNVTFRCDPISEHNRLYWYRQTLGQGPEFLTYFQNEAQLEKSRLLSDRFSAERPKGSFSTLEIQRTEQGDSAMYLCASSLGSNTEAFFGQGTRLTVV.

The CDR3 reads CASSPRQGLANYGYTF. As DNA, the CDR3 is TGTGCCAGCAGCCCAAGACAGGGATTAGCTAACTATGGCTACACCTTC. The V gene is TRBV7-9, the J gene TRBJ1-2, with 7 bases lining up with TRBD1. V lost 5 bases and J lost 0; bases outside the gene matches: 9. This CDR3 contains 16 residues. CDR1 is SEHNR, CDR2 FQNEAQ, per germline (reference sequence).

Only a few counts were recorded for this clone. V is TRBV4-1 and J is TRBJ2-7; TRBD1 matches 10 bases. With V trimmed by 3 bases and J by 0 bases, 11 bases remained unmatched. This CDR3 region has 18 residues. CDR1 MGHRA and CDR2 YSYEKL come from the germline V gene. The CDR3 spells CASSQRGDRGWGSYEQYF. CDR3 in DNA: TGCGCCAGCAGCCAGCGGGGGGACAGGGGTTGGGGCTCCTACGAGCAGTACTTC.

The rearrangement joins TRBV20-1 to TRBJ2-2, with TRBD2 identical over 9 bases. From germline, CDR1 is DFQATT and CDR2 SNEGSKA (reference sequence). CDR3 length equals 14 residues. J was trimmed by 1 base and V by 6 bases; bases with no gene match: 3. The CDR3 protein is CSASSGGNTGELFF. The CDR3 DNA sequence: TGCAGTGCCAGTAGCGGGGGGAACACCGGGGAGCTGTTTTTT.

The rearrangement links TRBV5-8 to TRBJ2-5; TRBD1 is a possible D gene (5 bases). This CDR3 comprises 13 residues. Trimming pared 2 bases from V and 1 base from J, leaving 6 bases between. Germline V lookup: CDR1 SGHTS, CDR2 YDEGEE. CDR3 region: CASSFDSQETQYF. The CDR3 DNA is TGTGCCAGCAGCTTCGACAGCCAAGAGACCCAGTACTTC. The whole variable domain, filled in from reference TRBV5-8 and TRBJ2-5, reads EAGVTQSPTHLIKTRGQQATLRCSPISGHTSVYWYQQALGLGLQFLLWYDEGEERNRGNFPPRFSGRQFPNYSSELNVNALELEDSALYLCASSFDSQETQYFGPGTRLLVL.

This clone was seen just once. The rearrangement joins TRBV6-5 to TRBJ2-2, with 8 bases identical to TRBD1. V shed 6 bases, J shed 2 bases, and the junction held 2 bases outside the gene matches. CDR3 size: 14 residues. Germline V CDR1 and CDR2: MNHEY, SVGAGI. CDR3: CASRTGANTGELFF. The CDR3 DNA reads TGTGCCAGCAGGACAGGGGCCAACACCGGGGAGCTGTTTTTT.

The chain is built from TRBV28 and TRBJ2-2; D is uncertain. There are 15 residues in the CDR3. V was clipped by 2 bases and J by 1 base, with 8 bases between them. Germline CDR1 is MDHEN and CDR2 is SYDVKM. The CDR3 protein is CASSLRVQNTGELFF. As DNA, the CDR3 is TGTGCCAGCAGTTTACGGGTCCAGAACACCGGGGAGCTGTTTTTT.

The CDR3 DNA reads TGTGCCAGCAGCCCCAACCGGGGGAGAGAGACCCAGTACTTC. Amino acids: CASSPNRGRETQYF. The J gene is TRBJ2-5, the V gene TRBV7-9, with a possible D match to TRBD2 (6 bases). The germline V and J ends were trimmed by 5 bases and 4 bases, with 14 bases remaining between them. Germline lookup yields CDR1 SEHNR and CDR2 FQNEAQ (reference sequence). The CDR3 extends over 14 amino acids.

This chain's CDR3 is CASSPGPDTQYF. The CDR3 nucleotides are TGTGCCAGCAGCCCAGGACCAGATACGCAGTATTTT. This sequence joins TRBV9 and TRBJ2-3; D is unclear. The germline V and J ends were trimmed by 4 bases and 4 bases, with 7 bases remaining between them. This CDR3 is built from 12 residues. CDR1 and CDR2 (germline): SGDLS, YYNGEE. The full variable domain, in which reference TRBV9 and TRBJ2-3 provide the parts outside the CDR3, is DSGVTQTPKHLITATGQRVTLRCSPRSGDLSVYWYQQSLDQGLQFLIQYYNGEERAKGNILERFSAQQFPDLHSELNLSSLELGDSALYFCASSPGPDTQYFGPGTRLTVL.

The chain joins TRBV7-9 to TRBJ1-2; 7 positions match TRBD1. Germline V gene lookup returns CDR1 SEHNR and CDR2 FQNEAQ (reference sequence). V was pared by 5 bases and J by 4 bases, with 10 bases of the junction left unmatched. This CDR3 is 15 amino acids long. The CDR3 DNA reads TGTGCCAGCAGCCCCTCAGGGGGAAGGAGCTATGGCTACACCTTC. The encoded protein is CASSPSGGRSYGYTF.

The CDR3 reads CASTNFGQGAGELFF. CDR3 DNA sequence: TGCGCCAGCACCAATTTTGGACAGGGGGCCGGGGAGCTGTTTTTT. The chain employs TRBV5-1 and TRBJ2-2; 10 bases line up with TRBD1. Trimming took 6 bases from V and 6 from J; bases not matched to a gene: 8. Germline-derived CDR1 and CDR2 are SGHRS and YFSETQ. The CDR3 sequence is 15 residues long.

J is TRBJ2-7 and V is TRBV2; TRBD1 might be the D (6 bases). Trimming cost V 4 bases and J 6 bases, with 13 bases left between them. Germline values: CDR1 SNHLY, CDR2 FYNNEI. The CDR3 runs to 13 residues. CDR3 in DNA: TGTGCCAGCAGTGTTACAGGGTCTGGCGAGCAGTACTTC. This translates into CASSVTGSGEQYF.

The gene calls are TRBV5-4 and TRBJ2-7, with 8 nucleotides matching TRBD2. This CDR3 is built from 16 residues. V shed 0 bases and J 0 bases; nucleotides not matched to a gene: 5. Germline lookup yields CDR1 SGHNT and CDR2 YYREEE (reference sequence). The CDR3 sequence is CASSLAGSGVSYEQYF. The CDR3 region has the DNA TGTGCCAGCAGCTTGGCCGGTAGCGGGGTCTCCTACGAGCAGTACTTC.

This clone has just a few counts. The chain combines TRBV7-9 with TRBJ1-3; the D gene is possibly TRBD1 (6 bases). This CDR3 region has 13 residues. Between the trimmed V and J ends, which lost 5 bases and 2 bases, there was a span of 7 bases. The germline CDR1 and CDR2 sequences are SEHNR and FQNEAQ (reference sequence). This chain's CDR3 is CASSRTAGNTIYF. CDR3 DNA: TGTGCCAGCAGCCGGACAGCTGGAAACACCATATATTTT.

The V gene is TRBV6-5, the J gene TRBJ2-3; 11 nucleotides match TRBD2. The germline V gene encodes CDR1 MNHEY and CDR2 SVGAGI. The CDR3 totals 15 residues. V was pared by 2 bases and J by 4 bases, with 2 bases of the junction left unmatched. CDR3 nucleotide sequence: TGTGCCAGCAGTTACGCTAGCGGGGGGTCAGATACGCAGTATTTT. As protein: CASSYASGGSDTQYF.

The CDR3 loop reads CASSLYRDSHPYEQYF. The CDR3 nucleotides read TGTGCCAGCAGTCTCTACCGGGACAGCCACCCCTACGAGCAGTACTTC. V gene TRBV28 combines with J gene TRBJ2-7; TRBD1 matches 7 bases. V shed 5 bases and J 2 bases; nucleotides not matched to a gene: 12. Germline lookup yields CDR1 MDHEN and CDR2 SYDVKM. CDR3 length equals 16 residues.

The chain links TRBV7-2 to TRBJ2-7; 8 bases align to TRBD2. Germline V gene data show CDR1 as SGHTA and CDR2 as FQGNSA. Unmatched junction bases numbered 2, after V lost 0 bases and J lost 1 base. CDR3 size: 15 residues. The CDR3 spells CASSLASGESYEQYF. Here the CDR3 DNA reads TGTGCCAGCAGCTTAGCTAGCGGGGAATCCTACGAGCAGTACTTC.

The chain uses TRBV11-2 and TRBJ2-3; no clear D gene. CDR3 length equals 11 residues. The V end was cut by 5 bases, the J end by 6 bases, with 6 bases between. Looked up from germline, CDR1 is SGHAT and CDR2 is FQNNGV. In nucleotides, the CDR3 is TGTGCCAGCAGCCGGATCGATACGCAGTATTTT. It is translated as CASSRIDTQYF.

The chain combines TRBV5-1 with TRBJ2-7; TRBD2 matches at 10 bases. There are 17 residues in the CDR3. Looked up from germline, CDR1 is SGHRS and CDR2 is YFSETQ. V lost 0 bases and J lost 5; bases outside the gene matches: 11. The CDR3 nucleotides read TGCGCCAGCAGCTTGGTAAGCGGGAGGGCCTCTGTTAACGAGCAGTACTTC. The encoded protein is CASSLVSGRASVNEQYF.

The V call is TRBV10-3, the J call TRBJ1-3; the D is unclear. Trimming left V 2 bases short and J 1 base short, with 6 bases between. Germline lookup yields CDR1 ENHRY and CDR2 SYGVKD. The CDR3 has 14 amino acids. This CDR3 is CAISERVSGNTIYF. CDR3 in DNA: TGTGCCATCAGTGAGAGGGTTTCTGGAAACACCATATATTTT.

The V and J genes are TRBV10-3 and TRBJ2-3; D call uncertain. CDR1 ENHRY and CDR2 SYGVKD come from the germline V gene. The CDR3 is 13 amino acids. Between the trimmed V and J ends, which lost 4 bases and 1 base, there was a span of 6 bases. The CDR3 is CAISGSGTDTQYF. As DNA, the CDR3 is TGTGCCATCAGTGGGAGCGGCACAGATACGCAGTATTTT.

This clone has at least ten counts. The chain employs TRBV27 and TRBJ1-2; D remains unclear. The V gene lost 5 bases and the J gene lost 8 bases, with 18 bases spanning the gap. Germline loops: CDR1 MNHEY, CDR2 SMNVEV (reference sequence). The CDR3 loop spans 14 amino acids. The CDR3 is CASSPTNIREGYTF. The DNA of the CDR3 is TGTGCCAGCAGTCCGACCAACATAAGGGAGGGCTACACCTTC.